This T cell receptor (beta chain) was captured by sequencing in a study of T-cell memory formation after mild COVID-19. Background on the study: TCR clustering was largely donor specific.

Concerning this clonotype itself: As yet, its antigen is unknown.

The 5'RACE method, run with constant-segment primers, produced TCR alpha and TCR beta cDNA libraries (carrying sample barcodes and UMIs). TCRdb re-called the 5' RACE reads through MiXCR, storing one row per CDR3 protein. This sample has 250,000 to 300,000 distinct CDR3 sequences; roughly 17% occur once, and the top ten carry more than 20%. V was pared by 6 bases and J by 3 bases, with 2 bases between. CDR1 and CDR2 (germline): DFQATT, SNEGSKA (reference sequence). This CDR3 is 9 amino acids long. Study outcomes and limitations: Pre-infection memory already had some responding clones, implying cross-reactive memory joined.

V usage is TRBV20-1 and J usage is TRBJ2-5; D not certain. Material: PBMCs or a T cell subset sorted from them (not recorded which). This receptor was identified in a young man who had mild COVID-19 (a few samples of this study predate the infection). Cell type and time point are not known. CDR3 DNA: TGCAGTGCAAAAGAGACCCAGTACTTC. Translating it yields CSAKETQYF.